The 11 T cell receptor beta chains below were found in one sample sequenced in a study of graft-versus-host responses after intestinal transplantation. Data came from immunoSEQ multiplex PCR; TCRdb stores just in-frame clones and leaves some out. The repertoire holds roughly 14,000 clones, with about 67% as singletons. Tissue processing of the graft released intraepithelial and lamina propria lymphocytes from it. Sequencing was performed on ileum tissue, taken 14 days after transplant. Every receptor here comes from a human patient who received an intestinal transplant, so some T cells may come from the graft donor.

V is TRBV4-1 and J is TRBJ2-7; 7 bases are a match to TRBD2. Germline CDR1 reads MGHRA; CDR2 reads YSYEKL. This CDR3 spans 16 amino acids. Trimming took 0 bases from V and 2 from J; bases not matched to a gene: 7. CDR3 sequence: CASSQEGSSGAYEQYF. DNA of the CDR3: TGCGCCAGCAGCCAAGAGGGATCTAGCGGAGCCTACGAGCAGTACTTC.

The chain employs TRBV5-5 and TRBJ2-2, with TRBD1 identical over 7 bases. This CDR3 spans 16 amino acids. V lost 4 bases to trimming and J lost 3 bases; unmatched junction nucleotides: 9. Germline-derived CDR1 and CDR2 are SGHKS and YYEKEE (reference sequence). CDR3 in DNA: TGTGCCAGCAGCCCAATAAAGGGACAGTACACCGGGGAGCTGTTTTTT. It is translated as CASSPIKGQYTGELFF.

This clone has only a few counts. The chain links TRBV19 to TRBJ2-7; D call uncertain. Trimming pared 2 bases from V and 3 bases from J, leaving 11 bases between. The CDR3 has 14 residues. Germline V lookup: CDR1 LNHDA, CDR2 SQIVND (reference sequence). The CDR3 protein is CASSIPGRFYEQYF. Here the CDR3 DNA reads TGTGCCAGTAGTATACCTGGCAGGTTCTACGAGCAGTACTTC.

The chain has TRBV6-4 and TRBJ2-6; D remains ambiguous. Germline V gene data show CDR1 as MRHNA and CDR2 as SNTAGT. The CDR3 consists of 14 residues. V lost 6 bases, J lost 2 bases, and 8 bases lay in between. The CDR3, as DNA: TGTGCCAGCAGCCCTAATCCTGGGGCCAACGTCCTGACTTTC. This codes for CASSPNPGANVLTF.

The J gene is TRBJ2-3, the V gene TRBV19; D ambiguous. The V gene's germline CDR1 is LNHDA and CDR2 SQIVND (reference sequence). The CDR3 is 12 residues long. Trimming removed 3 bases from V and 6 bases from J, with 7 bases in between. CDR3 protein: CASSMSRDTQYF. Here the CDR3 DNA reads TGTGCCAGTAGTATGTCCAGGGATACGCAGTATTTT.

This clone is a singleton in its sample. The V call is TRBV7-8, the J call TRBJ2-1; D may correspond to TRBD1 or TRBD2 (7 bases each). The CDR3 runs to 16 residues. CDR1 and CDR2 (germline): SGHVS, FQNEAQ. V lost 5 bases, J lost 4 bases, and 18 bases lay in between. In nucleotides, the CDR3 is TGTGCCAGCAGCCTCTCCAGGGGGGGACTATACAATGAGCAGTTCTTC. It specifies CASSLSRGGLYNEQFF. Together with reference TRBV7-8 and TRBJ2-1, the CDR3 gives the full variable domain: GAGVSQSPRYKVAKRGQDVALRCDPISGHVSLFWYQQALGQGPEFLTYFQNEAQLDKSGLPSDRFFAERPEGSVSTLKIQRTQQEDSAVYLCASSLSRGGLYNEQFFGPGTRLTVL.

This chain's CDR3 is CATTEVRGGGNEQFF. The CDR3 bases are TGTGCCACCACCGAGGTTAGGGGAGGTGGCAATGAGCAGTTCTTC. V gene TRBV15 combines with J gene TRBJ2-1; perhaps TRBD2 as D (6 bases). This CDR3 comprises 15 residues. V lost 7 bases and J lost 6, with 19 bases in between. Germline lookup yields CDR1 LNHNV and CDR2 YYDKDF (reference sequence).

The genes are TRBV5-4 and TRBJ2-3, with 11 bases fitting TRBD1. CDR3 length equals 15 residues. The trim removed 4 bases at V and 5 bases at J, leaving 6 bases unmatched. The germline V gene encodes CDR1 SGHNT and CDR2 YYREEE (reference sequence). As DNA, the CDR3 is TGTGCCAGCAGCCCTCCGGGACAGGGGGAAGATACGCAGTATTTT. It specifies CASSPPGQGEDTQYF. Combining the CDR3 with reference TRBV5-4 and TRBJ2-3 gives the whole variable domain ETGVTQSPTHLIKTRGQQVTLRCSSQSGHNTVSWYQQALGQGPQFIFQYYREEENGRGNFPPRFSGLQFPNYSSELNVNALELDDSALYLCASSPPGQGEDTQYFGPGTRLTVL.

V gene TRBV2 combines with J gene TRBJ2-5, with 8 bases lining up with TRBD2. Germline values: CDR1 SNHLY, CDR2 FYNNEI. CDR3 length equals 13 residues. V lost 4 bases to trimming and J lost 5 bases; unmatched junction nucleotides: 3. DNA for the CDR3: TGTGCCAGCAGTGTGGGCGGGAGGGAGACCCAGTACTTC. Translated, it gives CASSVGGRETQYF.

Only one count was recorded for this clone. The CDR3 DNA reads as TGTGCCAGCAGTCCCGGACTAGCCGGCACAGATACGCAGTATTTT. Protein sequence: CASSPGLAGTDTQYF. The gene calls are TRBV5-4 and TRBJ2-3, with 8 bases fitting TRBD2. The CDR3 has 15 residues. The germline gives CDR1 SGHNT, CDR2 YYREEE (reference sequence). Unmatched junction bases numbered 6, after V lost 5 bases and J lost 1 base.

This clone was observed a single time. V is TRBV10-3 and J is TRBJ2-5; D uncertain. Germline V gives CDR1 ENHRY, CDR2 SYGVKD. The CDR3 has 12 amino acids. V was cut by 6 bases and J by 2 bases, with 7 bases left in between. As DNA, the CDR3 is TGTGCCATCAGCCCAGGTCAAGAGACCCAGTACTTC. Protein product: CAISPGQETQYF.